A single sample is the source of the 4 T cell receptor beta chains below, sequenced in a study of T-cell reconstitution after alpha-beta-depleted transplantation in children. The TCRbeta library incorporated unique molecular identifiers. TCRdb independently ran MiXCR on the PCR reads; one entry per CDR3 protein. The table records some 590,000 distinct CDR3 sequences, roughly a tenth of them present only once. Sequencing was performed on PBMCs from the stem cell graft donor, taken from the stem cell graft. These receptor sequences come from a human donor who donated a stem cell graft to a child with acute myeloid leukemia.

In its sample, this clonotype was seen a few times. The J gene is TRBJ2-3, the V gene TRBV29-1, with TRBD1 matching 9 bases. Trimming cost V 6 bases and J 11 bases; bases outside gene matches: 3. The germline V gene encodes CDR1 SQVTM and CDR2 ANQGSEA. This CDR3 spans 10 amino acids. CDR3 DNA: TGCAGCGTAGGGACAGGGCTGCAGTATTTT. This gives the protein CSVGTGLQYF.

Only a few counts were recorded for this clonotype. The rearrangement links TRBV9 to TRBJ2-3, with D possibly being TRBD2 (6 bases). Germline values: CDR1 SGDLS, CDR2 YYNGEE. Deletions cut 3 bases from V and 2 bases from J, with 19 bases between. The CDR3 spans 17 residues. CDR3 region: CASSASTVAASTDTQYF. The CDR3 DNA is TGTGCCAGCAGCGCCTCAACCGTAGCGGCTTCCACAGATACGCAGTATTTT.

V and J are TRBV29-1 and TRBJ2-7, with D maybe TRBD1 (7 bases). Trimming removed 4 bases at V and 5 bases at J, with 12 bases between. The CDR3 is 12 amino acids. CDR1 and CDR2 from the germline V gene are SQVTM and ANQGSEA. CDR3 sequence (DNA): TGCAGCGTTGTCAGGGGGGTCAACGAGCAGTACTTC. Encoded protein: CSVVRGVNEQYF.

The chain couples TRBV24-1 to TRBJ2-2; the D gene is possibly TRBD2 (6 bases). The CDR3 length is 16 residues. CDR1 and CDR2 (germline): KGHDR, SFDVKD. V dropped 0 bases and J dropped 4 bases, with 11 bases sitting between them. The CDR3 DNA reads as TGTGCCACCAGTGATTTGGAGCGGGCAATCACCGGGGAGCTGTTTTTT. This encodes CATSDLERAITGELFF.